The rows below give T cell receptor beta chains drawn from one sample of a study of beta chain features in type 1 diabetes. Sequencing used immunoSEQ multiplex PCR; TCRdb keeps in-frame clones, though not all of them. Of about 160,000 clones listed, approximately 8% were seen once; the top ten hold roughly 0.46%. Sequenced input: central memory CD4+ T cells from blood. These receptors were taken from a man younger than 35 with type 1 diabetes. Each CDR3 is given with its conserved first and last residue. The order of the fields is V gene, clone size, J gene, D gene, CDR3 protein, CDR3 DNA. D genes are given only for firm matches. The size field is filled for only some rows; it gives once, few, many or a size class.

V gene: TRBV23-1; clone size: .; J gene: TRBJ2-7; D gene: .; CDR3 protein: CASSHPGDSGKEQYF; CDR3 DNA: TGCGCCAGCAGTCATCCAGGGGATTCGGGTAAGGAGCAGTACTTC
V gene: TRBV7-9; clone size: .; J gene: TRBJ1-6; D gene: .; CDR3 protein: CASSLVQGSYSPLHF; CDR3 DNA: TGTGCCAGCAGCTTAGTCCAGGGTTCTTATTCACCCCTCCACTTT
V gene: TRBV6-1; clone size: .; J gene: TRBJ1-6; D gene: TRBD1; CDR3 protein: CASQGARNSPLHF; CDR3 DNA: TGTGCCAGCCAGGGGGCGCGTAATTCACCCCTCCACTTT
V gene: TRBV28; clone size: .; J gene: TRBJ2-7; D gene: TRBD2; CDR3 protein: CASSPTGGLYEQYF; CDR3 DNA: TGTGCCAGCAGCCCAACGGGGGGGCTATACGAGCAGTACTTC
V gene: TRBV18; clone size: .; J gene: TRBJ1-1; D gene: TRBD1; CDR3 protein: CASSPSTGGNTEAFF; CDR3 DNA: TGTGCCAGCTCACCATCGACAGGGGGGAACACTGAAGCTTTCTTT
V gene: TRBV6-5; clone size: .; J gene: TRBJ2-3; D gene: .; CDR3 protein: CGAGGTDTQYF; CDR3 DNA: TGTGGTGCGGGTGGCACAGATACGCAGTATTTT
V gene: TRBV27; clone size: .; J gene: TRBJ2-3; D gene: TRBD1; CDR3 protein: CASSFPDRGSPDTQYF; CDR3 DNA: TGTGCCAGCAGTTTCCCAGACAGGGGATCACCAGATACGCAGTATTTT
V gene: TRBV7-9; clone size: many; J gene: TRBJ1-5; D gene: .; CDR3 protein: CASSHRGSGNQPQHF; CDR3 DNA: TGTGCCAGCAGCCATCGGGGAAGCGGCAATCAGCCCCAGCATTTT
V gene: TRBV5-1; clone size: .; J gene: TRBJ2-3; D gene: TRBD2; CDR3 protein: CASSLGLAGATSPDTQYF; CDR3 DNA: TGCGCCAGCAGCCTAGGACTAGCGGGGGCCACTTCGCCAGATACGCAGTATTTT
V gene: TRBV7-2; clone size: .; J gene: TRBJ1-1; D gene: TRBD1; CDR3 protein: CASSPGQGAGTEAFF; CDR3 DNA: TGTGCCAGCAGCCCTGGACAGGGGGCGGGCACTGAAGCTTTCTTT
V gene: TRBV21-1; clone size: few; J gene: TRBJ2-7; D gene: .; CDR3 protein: CASSTIQAHSYEQYF; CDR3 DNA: TGTGCCAGCAGTACGATCCAGGCTCACTCCTACGAGCAGTACTTC
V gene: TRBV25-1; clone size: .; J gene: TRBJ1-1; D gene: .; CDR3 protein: CASSERGRTFF; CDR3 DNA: TGTGCCAGCAGTGAACGAGGTAGAACTTTCTTT
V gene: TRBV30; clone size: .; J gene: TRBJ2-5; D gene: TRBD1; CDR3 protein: CAWGGQGGLQYF; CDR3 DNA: TGTGCCTGGGGTGGACAGGGGGGACTCCAGTACTTC
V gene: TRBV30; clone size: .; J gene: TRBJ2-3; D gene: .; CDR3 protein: CAWAGFWTDTQYF; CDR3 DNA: TGTGCCTGGGCAGGGTTTTGGACAGATACGCAGTATTTT
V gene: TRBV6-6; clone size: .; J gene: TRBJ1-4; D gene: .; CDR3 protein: CASKGAATNEKLFF; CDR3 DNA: TGTGCCAGCAAAGGAGCTGCAACTAATGAAAAACTGTTTTTT
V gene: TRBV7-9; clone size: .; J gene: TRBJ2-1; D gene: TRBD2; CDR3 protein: CASSFSSGYNEQFF; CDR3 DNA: TGTGCCAGCAGCTTTTCTAGCGGGTACAATGAGCAGTTCTTC
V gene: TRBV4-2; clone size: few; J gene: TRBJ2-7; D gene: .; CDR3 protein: CASSQEIREYEQYF; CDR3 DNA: TGTGCCAGCAGCCAAGAAATTCGGGAGTACGAGCAGTACTTC
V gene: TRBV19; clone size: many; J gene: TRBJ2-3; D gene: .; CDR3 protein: CASSQGTDTQYF; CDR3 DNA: TGTGCCAGTAGCCAGGGGACAGATACGCAGTATTTT
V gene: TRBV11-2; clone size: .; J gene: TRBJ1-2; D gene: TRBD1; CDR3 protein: CASRPQGAASNYGYTF; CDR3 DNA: TGTGCCAGCAGACCACAGGGGGCCGCTTCTAACTATGGCTACACCTTC
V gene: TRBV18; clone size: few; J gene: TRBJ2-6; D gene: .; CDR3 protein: CASSPGPPSPEAGANVLTF; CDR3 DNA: TGTGCCAGCTCACCAGGGCCCCCATCCCCTGAAGCTGGGGCCAACGTCCTGACTTTC
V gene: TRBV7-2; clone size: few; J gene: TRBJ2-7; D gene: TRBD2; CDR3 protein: CASSPGSGGAYEQYF; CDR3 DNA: TGTGCCAGCAGCCCCGGGAGCGGGGGGGCGTACGAGCAGTACTTC
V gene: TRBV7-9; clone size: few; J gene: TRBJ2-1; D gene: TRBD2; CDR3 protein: CASSLAGTSGRHEQFF; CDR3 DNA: TGTGCCAGCAGCTTAGCGGGGACTAGCGGGAGACATGAGCAGTTCTTC
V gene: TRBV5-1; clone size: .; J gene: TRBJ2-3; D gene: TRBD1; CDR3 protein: CASSLATDRVTDTQYF; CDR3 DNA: TGCGCCAGCAGCTTGGCTACGGACAGGGTCACAGATACGCAGTATTTT
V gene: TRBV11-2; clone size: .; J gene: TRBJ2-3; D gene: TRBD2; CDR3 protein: CASSVELAEKTDTQYF; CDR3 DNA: TGTGCCAGCAGCGTGGAACTAGCGGAAAAGACAGATACGCAGTATTTT
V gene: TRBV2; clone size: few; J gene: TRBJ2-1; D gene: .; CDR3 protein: CASVRGLGSNEQFF; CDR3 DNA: TGTGCCAGCGTGAGAGGTCTGGGTAGCAATGAGCAGTTCTTC
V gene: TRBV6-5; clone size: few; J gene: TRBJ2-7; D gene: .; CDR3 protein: CASSYTLGRAYEQYF; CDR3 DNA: TGTGCCAGCAGTTACACCCTCGGCAGGGCCTACGAGCAGTACTTC
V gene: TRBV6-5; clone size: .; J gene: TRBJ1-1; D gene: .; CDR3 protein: CASSYWRGNTEAFF; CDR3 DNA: TGTGCCAGCAGTTACTGGCGGGGGAACACTGAAGCTTTCTTT
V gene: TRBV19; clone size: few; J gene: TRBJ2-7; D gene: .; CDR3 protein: CASSIRGHSYEQYF; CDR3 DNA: TGTGCCAGTAGTATCAGGGGCCACTCCTACGAGCAGTACTTC
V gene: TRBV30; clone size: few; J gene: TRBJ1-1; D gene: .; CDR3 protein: CAWRQRMNTEAFF; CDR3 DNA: TGTGCCTGGCGACAGAGAATGAACACTGAAGCTTTCTTT
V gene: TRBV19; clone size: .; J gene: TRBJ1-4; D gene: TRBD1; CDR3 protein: CASSSDRVREKLFF; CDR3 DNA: TGTGCCAGTAGTTCCGACAGGGTACGAGAAAAACTGTTTTTT
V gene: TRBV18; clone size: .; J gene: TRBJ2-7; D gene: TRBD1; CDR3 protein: CASSPAGQGAGEQYF; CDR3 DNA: TGTGCCAGCTCACCAGCAGGACAGGGGGCAGGCGAGCAGTACTTC
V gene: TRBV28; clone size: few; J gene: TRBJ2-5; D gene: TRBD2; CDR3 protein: CASSRRSSGRAPSWKTQYF; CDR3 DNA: TGTGCCAGCAGCCGGAGGAGTAGCGGGAGGGCCCCAAGCTGGAAGACCCAGTACTTC
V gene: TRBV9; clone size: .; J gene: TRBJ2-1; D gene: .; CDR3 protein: CASGPAGVSYNEQFF; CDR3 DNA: TGTGCCAGCGGCCCTGCCGGGGTCTCCTACAATGAGCAGTTCTTC
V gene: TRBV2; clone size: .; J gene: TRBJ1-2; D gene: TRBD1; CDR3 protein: CASSQTGYYGYTF; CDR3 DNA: TGTGCCAGCAGTCAGACAGGGTACTATGGCTACACCTTC
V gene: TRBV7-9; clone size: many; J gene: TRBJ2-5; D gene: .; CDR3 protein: CASSRETQYF; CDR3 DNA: TGTGCCAGCAGCCGAGAGACCCAGTACTTC
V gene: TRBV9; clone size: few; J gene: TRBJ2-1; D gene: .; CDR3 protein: CASSVEGGSYNEQFF; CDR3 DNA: TGTGCCAGCAGCGTAGAGGGGGGGTCCTACAATGAGCAGTTCTTC
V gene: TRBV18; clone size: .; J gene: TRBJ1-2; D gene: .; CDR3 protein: CASSPGQNYGYTF; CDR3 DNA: TGTGCCAGCTCACCAGGACAGAACTATGGCTACACCTTC
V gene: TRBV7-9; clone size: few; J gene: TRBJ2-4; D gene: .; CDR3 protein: CASSPGLLAKNIQYF; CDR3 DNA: TGTGCCAGCAGCCCGGGACTTTTAGCCAAAAACATTCAGTACTTC